Following are 14 T cell receptor beta chains from one sample sequenced in a study of metastatic and nonmetastatic thyroid tumors. TCRdb redid the clone calls on the PCR reads using MiXCR. The sample yields 20,000 to 30,000 clones, roughly a quarter seen once. There were no patients who had received any treatment before thyroid surgery. The sequencing input was tumor tissue. All receptors derive from a male donor with papillary thyroid cancer or a benign thyroid nodule (not recorded which). Some clones in this sample may be carry-over from other donors' samples.

Many counts were recorded for this clone. This chain uses TRBV4-3 with TRBJ1-2; D gene unclear. CDR3 size: 13 residues. Deletions cut 4 bases from V and 8 bases from J, with 14 bases between. From germline, CDR1 is LGHNA and CDR2 YSLEER. In DNA form, the CDR3 reads TGCGCCAGCAGCCCCCGAGCCCGGAGGGGCTACACCTTC. Its translation is CASSPRARRGYTF.

The sample holds many counts of this clone. This chain connects TRBV11-3 to TRBJ1-6; D is unresolved. The V gene's germline CDR1 is SGHNT and CDR2 YENEEA. Trimming removed 1 base at V and 10 bases at J, with 8 bases between. The CDR3 length is 13 residues. CDR3 sequence reads: CASSLGGRSPLHF. CDR3 nucleotides: TGTGCCAGCAGCTTAGGTGGGCGCTCACCCCTCCACTTT.

This clone has at least ten counts. The CDR3 here is CASSSSWITEAFF. CDR3 nucleotides: TGTGCCAGCAGCTCGTCCTGGATCACTGAAGCTTTCTTT. J is TRBJ1-1 and V is TRBV11-2; D not certain. The CDR3 has 13 residues. Germline loops: CDR1 SGHAT, CDR2 FQNNGV. Trimming removed 4 bases at V and 4 bases at J, with 10 bases between.

Regarding this clone: It is likely a read error, because the conserved phenylalanine at the end of the CDR3 is missing. Because the CDR3's place on the DNA is in doubt, the DNA is left out and the CDR3 is given as listed by TCRdb. The chain combines TRBV2 with TRBJ2-1. The CDR3 adds up to 14 amino acids, both ends counted. CDR1 SNHLY and CDR2 FYNNEI come from the germline V gene. CDR3 in amino acids: CASTKLNSYNEQLV.

This clone was observed at least ten times. This chain joins TRBV20-1 and TRBJ2-7; D is unclear. V lost 3 bases, J lost 6 bases, and 12 bases lay in between. This CDR3 is 12 amino acids long. Germline CDR1 and CDR2: DFQATT and SNEGSKA (reference sequence). Here the CDR3 reads CSARGLRSEQYF. CDR3 DNA sequence: TGCAGTGCTAGGGGATTACGGTCCGAGCAGTACTTC.

In its sample, this clone was seen a few times. At one of its ends the junction is not consistent with the germline gene, which may arise from a read error. Other DNA variants within this sample encode the same CDR3. The chain joins TRBV24-1 to TRBJ2-3, with 7 bases aligning to TRBD1. CDR1 and CDR2 from the germline V gene are KGHDR and SFDVKD. The CDR3 spans 14 residues. The CDR3 region is CATSPNPGTDTQYF. CDR3 nucleotide sequence: TGTGCCACCAGTCCAAATCCAGGGACAGATACGCAGTATTTC.

This clone was counted between two and nine times. The gene calls are TRBV27 and TRBJ2-7; D is possibly TRBD2 (6 bases). The CDR3 has 14 amino acids. Per germline, CDR1 MNHEY and CDR2 SMNVEV (reference sequence). The V gene lost 6 bases and the J gene lost 7 bases, with 19 bases spanning the gap. The CDR3 protein is CASRPLSGVREQYF. CDR3 in DNA: TGTGCCAGCAGACCCCTGTCGGGAGTGAGAGAGCAGTACTTC.

The gene calls are TRBV20-1 and TRBJ2-5, with 7 bases aligning to TRBD2. This CDR3 has 14 residues. With V trimmed by 2 bases and J by 1 base, 4 bases remained unmatched. From germline, CDR1 is DFQATT and CDR2 SNEGSKA (reference sequence). CDR3 sequence reads: CSARRWEGQETQYF. The CDR3 DNA sequence: TGCAGTGCTAGAAGGTGGGAGGGCCAAGAGACCCAGTACTTC.

This clone was recorded at least ten times. A much more abundant neighbour one base away suggests this may be a read error. The chain uses TRBV6-4 and TRBJ2-3; D is unclear. In germline, CDR1 is MRHNA, CDR2 SNTAGT. This CDR3 spans 13 amino acids. CDR3 sequence (DNA): TGTGCCAACAGTGACTCACCCACAGATACGCAGTATTTT. This translates into CANSDSPTDTQYF.

Details on this clone: Here the CDR3 omits its conserved ending phenylalanine or tryptophan, so a read error is the likely source. The rearrangement uses TRBV6-2 or TRBV6-3 and TRBJ2-7; tentative D call: TRBD2 (6 bases). CDR3 length: 16 amino acids. CDR1 is MNHEY, CDR2 SVGEGT, per germline. With 0 bases removed from V and 3 bases from J, the gap between germline ends came to 15 bases. CDR3 amino acids: CASSYSVVAVGYEQYS. CDR3 DNA: TGTGCCAGCAGTTACTCCGTTGTAGCGGTGGGCTACGAGCAGTACTCC.

This clone was found a few times. A read error may produce the germline difference seen at one junction end. Other DNA sequences in this sample translate to the same CDR3. The chain carries TRBV6-2 or TRBV6-3 and TRBJ1-1; D not resolved. The CDR3 extends over 14 amino acids. Germline V lookup: CDR1 MNHEY, CDR2 SVGEGT. CDR3 coding DNA: TGTGCCAGCAAAGGGCGGGGAAGGAACACTGAAGCCTTCTTC. This translates into CASKGRGRNTEAFF.

This clone has ten or more counts. The rearrangement uses TRBV9 and TRBJ2-7; D perhaps matches TRBD2 (5 bases). Per the germline V gene, CDR1 is SGDLS and CDR2 is YYNGEE. This CDR3 region has 15 residues. V gave up 4 bases and J gave up 3 bases, with 17 bases separating them. The CDR3 DNA reads TGTGCCAGCAGCCCCCGGGCGGGCGCCGACTACGAGCAGTACTTC. It encodes CASSPRAGADYEQYF.

This clone was seen at least ten times. This rearrangement joins TRBV28 to TRBJ1-5; TRBD1 matches at 9 bases. Germline CDR1 reads MDHEN; CDR2 reads SYDVKM. There are 16 residues in the CDR3. Germline trimming cut 5 bases from V and 6 bases from J; bases unmatched to any gene: 11. CDR3 protein: CASSRIQGAQGQPQHF. Written as DNA, the CDR3 is TGTGCCAGCAGTCGCATACAGGGGGCGCAGGGTCAGCCCCAGCATTTT.

This clone was counted at least ten times. The chain combines TRBV9 with TRBJ2-7; TRBD2 is a possible D gene (6 bases). Germline loops: CDR1 SGDLS, CDR2 YYNGEE. V was trimmed by 4 bases and J by 0 bases, leaving 14 bases between them. CDR3 length equals 15 residues. The CDR3 is CASSPRASASYEQYF. CDR3 bases: TGTGCCAGCAGCCCTCGGGCTAGCGCCTCCTACGAGCAGTACTTC.